This TCR beta chain stems from a study of radiation and T cells in renal cell carcinoma (dated by TCRdb to about 2020). General notes on the study: The samples were drawn from a clinical trial, where primary renal cell carcinomas were treated with 15 Gy of stereotactic body radiation therapy and then removed by nephrectomy 4 weeks afterward. A total of fewer than 55 samples underwent TCR beta sequencing, made up of 26 tumors and about 27 peripheral blood samples. Across all 50 or so samples, several million unique CDR3 nucleotide sequences encoding about 2.4 million unique CDR3 amino acid sequences were identified.

Read against the paper, the sample's time point label means: blood 2 weeks post-SBRT. The treatment or condition label, read with the paper, signifies: 15 Gy SBRT to primary tumor, nephrectomy 4 weeks later. To follow tumor-enriched clonotypes, serial peripheral blood was collected from radiation-treated patients at baseline and at 2 weeks and 4 weeks after SBRT. Every patient had renal cell carcinoma of clear cell pathology. The QIAamp DNA Blood Mini Kit (Qiagen) was used to prepare genomic DNA for TCR sequencing. Samples were included in the analyses only if all quality control checks were passed. TCR beta libraries were generated from genomic DNA with the immunoSEQ kit, following the manufacturer's recommendations. To prepare the libraries, a first multiplex PCR with proprietary primers was run, followed by a second PCR that added unique barcodes, and a bead cleanup was done after each round. A kit-provided positive control reaction and a negative control reaction were included in every sample batch. The final libraries were assessed on an Agilent 4200 TapeStation D1000 ScreenTape, pooled by volume, and quantified by qPCR. Sequencing was performed on an Illumina NextSeq500 using a MidOutput 150-cycle cartridge, with 156 Read1 cycles, 15 Index1 cycles, and the kit custom primers. The pooled library was loaded at 0.8 to 1 pM, with an approximately 21% PhiX control spiked in. As for the authors' bioinformatics: Vendor-processed data were analyzed in R, and a clonotype was defined as all T cells sharing the same CDR3 nucleotide sequence. For clone abundance analyses, frequencies were normalized to the 10,000 most abundant clones per sample. Public T cell clones, which averaged fewer than five per sample, were removed prior to analysis. A difference in abundance of at least 32-fold between compartments was used to define tumor-enriched and baseline blood-enriched clonotypes. Clonotypes expanded or contracted between blood time points were identified with a beta-binomial differential abundance model. Tumor-blood repertoire similarity was measured with the Baroni-Urbani and Buser coefficient, and group comparisons used two-tailed Wilcoxon tests in R. TCRdb mirrors the immuneACCESS table, restricted to in-frame sequences. Some clones are absent from its copies; in checked studies, under half trace to an unresolved V gene, and the reason for the others is unknown. The V and J calls and clone size come from that table; D and trimming were worked out from the DNA. The sample data list roughly 78,000 clones, and about four fifths of these were observed just once. The ten largest make up roughly 6.3% of the sample.

The cysteine opens and the phenylalanine closes a CDR3 of 14 amino acids. Only the CDR3 part of the read is kept: 42 bases, read in frame from the first base. V is clipped by 0 bases and J by 5 bases, and the sequence between their germline boundaries is 11 bases long. Sequences ENHRY (CDR1) and SYGVKD (CDR2) are obtained from the germline V gene. Concerning this clone: What antigen it recognizes has not been identified. Nothing much larger sits one base from this clone, and base qualities are not available.

Here is what the overall study found, with its caveats: Because pretreatment tumor biopsies were not available, the baseline intratumoral presence of clonotypes could not be determined. Dynamics of the blood repertoire were not tracked past 4 weeks after treatment. Because the trial had a single-armed design, the trial could not examine how radiation dose or scheduling affected the TCR repertoire. In blood, the top tumor clonotypes increased from baseline to 2 weeks after radiation and then shrank by 4 weeks, which suggests a temporary expansion of tumor-resident clones.

The starting material was blood, obtained from a patient whose treatment included radiotherapy and nephrectomy. This receptor was identified in a man between 60 and 75 years old with renal cell carcinoma. The sequence joins TRBV10-3 to TRBJ2-7; TRBD2 is a possible D gene, resting on 6 matching bases. The CDR3 protein is CAISESSPGDEQYF. The nucleotide sequence reads TGTGCCATCAGTGAGTCGTCCCCGGGGGACGAGCAGTACTTC.